This T cell receptor beta chain was observed in a study of shared clonotypes between healthy human individuals. The length of the CDR3 is 14 residues. Trimming cost V 5 bases and J 7 bases, with 14 bases left between them. CDR1 and CDR2 (germline): SGHTA, FQGNSA. Some 30,000 T cell genomes (around 200 ng DNA) went into each sorted-subset replicate. TCRdb's table, derived via immunoSEQ multiplex PCR, lists solely in-frame clones and lacks some. The sample has roughly 2.2 million clones; over 90% are singletons. In the case of this clone: The antigen is unknown.

Overall study results and limits: Sharing of clonotypes among donors was expected to vary with sequencing depth.

The chain is built from TRBV7-2 and TRBJ2-2, with D unresolved. This TCR derives from a man between 18 and 35 years old in good health. Some clones in this sample may be carry-over from other donors' samples. Specimen: naive CD4+ T cells from PBMCs. Described subset: CD45RA+ positively selected. CDR3: CASSEDRVYGELFF. The CDR3, as DNA: TGTGCCAGCAGCGAGGACCGGGTATACGGGGAGCTGTTTTTT.